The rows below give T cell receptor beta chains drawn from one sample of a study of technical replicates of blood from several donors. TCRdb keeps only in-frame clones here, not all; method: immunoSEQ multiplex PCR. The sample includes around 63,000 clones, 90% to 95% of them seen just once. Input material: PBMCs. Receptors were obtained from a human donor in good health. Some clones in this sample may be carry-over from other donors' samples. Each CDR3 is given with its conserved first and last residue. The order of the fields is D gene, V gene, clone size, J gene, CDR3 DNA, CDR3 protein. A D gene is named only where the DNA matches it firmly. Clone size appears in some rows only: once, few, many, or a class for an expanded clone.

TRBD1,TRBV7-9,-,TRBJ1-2,TGTGCCAGCAGCAGGGACAGGGGGTCCTACGGCTACACCTTC,CASSRDRGSYGYTF
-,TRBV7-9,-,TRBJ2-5,TGTGCCAGCACCGGAGAGACCCAGTACTTC,CASTGETQYF
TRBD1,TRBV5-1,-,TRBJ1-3,TGCGCCAGCAGCTCCCAGGGGGACTCTGGAAACACCATATATTTT,CASSSQGDSGNTIYF
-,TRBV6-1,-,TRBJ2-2,TGTGCCAGCAGAGCCGCCGGGGAGCTGTTTTTT,CASRAAGELFF
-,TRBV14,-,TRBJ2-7,TGTGCCAGCAGCCAAGGTAATTCCCTCGAGCAGTACTTC,CASSQGNSLEQYF
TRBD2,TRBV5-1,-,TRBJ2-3,TGCGCCAGCAGCTTGGAACTAGCGGGAGCCACAGATACGCAGTATTTT,CASSLELAGATDTQYF
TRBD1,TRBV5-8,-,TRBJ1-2,TGTGCCAGCAGCTTGGGGACAGGGACCTATGGCTACACCTTC,CASSLGTGTYGYTF
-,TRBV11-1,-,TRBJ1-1,TGTGCCAGCAGCCCCACTACAGGTATGAACACTGAAGCTTTCTTT,CASSPTTGMNTEAFF
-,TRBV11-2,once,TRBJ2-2,TGTGCCAGCAGCTTGCAGACCGGGGAGCTGTTTTTT,CASSLQTGELFF
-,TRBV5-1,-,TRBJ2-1,TGCGCCAGCAGCCCGGGGGATGGCAATGAGCAGTTCTTC,CASSPGDGNEQFF
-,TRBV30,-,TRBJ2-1,TGTGCCTGGAGTGTAAACCTAGCGAACAATGAGCAGTTCTTC,CAWSVNLANNEQFF
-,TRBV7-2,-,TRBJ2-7,TGTGCCAGCAGCTTAGGGAGAATCTACGAGCAGTACTTC,CASSLGRIYEQYF
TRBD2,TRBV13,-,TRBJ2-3,TGTGCCAGCAGCTTAAGAAGCGGGAGGGCCGGTAGTAGAGATACGCAGTATTTT,CASSLRSGRAGSRDTQYF
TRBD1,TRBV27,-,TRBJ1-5,TGTGCCAGCAACCTCCAAGGCGTAGGGGGCGGGCAGCCCCAGCATTTT,CASNLQGVGGGQPQHF
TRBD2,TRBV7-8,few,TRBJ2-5,TGTGCCAGCAGCTTAAGGATCCTTGTTAGCGGGGGGATGGAGACCCAGTACTTC,CASSLRILVSGGMETQYF
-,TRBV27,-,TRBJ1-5,TGTGCCAGCAGTTTCTTGGGAGCCGACCAGCCCCAGCATTTT,CASSFLGADQPQHF
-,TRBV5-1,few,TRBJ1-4,TGCGCCAGCAGCTTAGTTTGGGGGCTGGGTGAAAAACTGTTTTTT,CASSLVWGLGEKLFF
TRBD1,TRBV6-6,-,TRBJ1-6,TGTGCCACCGGGACAGGGAGGTCACCCCTCCACTTT,CATGTGRSPLHF
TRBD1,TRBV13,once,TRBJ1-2,TGTGCCAGCAGGGTTAACAGGGGAACAAACTATGGCTACACCTTC,CASRVNRGTNYGYTF
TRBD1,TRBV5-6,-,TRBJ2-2,TGTGCCAGCAGCTTAACTGCAGGGGGGAACACCGGGGAGCTGTTTTTT,CASSLTAGGNTGELFF
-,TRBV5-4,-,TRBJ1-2,TGTGCCAGCAGCGTCGTAGCGGGGTGGGCAACGGAGGACTATGGCTACACCTTC,CASSVVAGWATEDYGYTF
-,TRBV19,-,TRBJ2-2,TGTGCCAGTGCCCGCCGGGGATACACCGGGGAGCTGTTTTTT,CASARRGYTGELFF
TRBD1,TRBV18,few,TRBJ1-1,TGTGCCAGCTCACCATTCCGGGACAGGGGGCGCATGAACACTGAAGCTTTCTTT,CASSPFRDRGRMNTEAFF
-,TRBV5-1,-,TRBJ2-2,TGCGCCAGCAGCCCGGGGGGCGACACCGGGGAGCTGTTTTTT,CASSPGGDTGELFF
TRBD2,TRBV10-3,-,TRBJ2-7,TGTGCCATCAGCAGGTTGGATAGCGGGGGGAGCTACGAGCAGTACTTC,CAISRLDSGGSYEQYF
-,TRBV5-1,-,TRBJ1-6,TGCGCCAGCAGCTTGGCGGGACTGAGAAATTCACCCCTCCACTTT,CASSLAGLRNSPLHF
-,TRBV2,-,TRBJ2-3,TGTGCCAGCAGCGAGGGTATAGATACGCAGTATTTT,CASSEGIDTQYF
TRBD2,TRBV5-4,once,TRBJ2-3,TGTGCCAGCAGCTTGGCCCGGGGGGTCAACACAGATACGCAGTATTTT,CASSLARGVNTDTQYF
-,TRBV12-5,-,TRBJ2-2,TGTGCTAGTGGTACAATTGTGCCGGGGGCCGGGGAGCTGTTTTTT,CASGTIVPGAGELFF
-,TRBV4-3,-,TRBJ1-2,TGCGCCAGCAGCCAATATTCAGGGAACTATGGCTACACCTTC,CASSQYSGNYGYTF
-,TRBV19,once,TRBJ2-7,TGTGCCAGTAGTAACAGGCGATCCTACGAGCAGTACTTC,CASSNRRSYEQYF
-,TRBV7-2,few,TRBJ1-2,TGTGCCAGCAGCCGTGACGGGGCGGGAGGAGGATATGGCTACACCTTC,CASSRDGAGGGYGYTF
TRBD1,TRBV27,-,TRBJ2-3,TGTGCCAGCAGCTTCTGGACAGGGGTTTCCCCAGATACGCAGTATTTT,CASSFWTGVSPDTQYF
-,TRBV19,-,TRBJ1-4,TGTGCCAGTAGTTACCGGGAAGAAGAAAAACTGTTTTTT,CASSYREEEKLFF
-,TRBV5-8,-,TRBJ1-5,TGTGCCAGCAGCTCCGCGGGGTATAGCAATCAGCCCCAGCATTTT,CASSSAGYSNQPQHF
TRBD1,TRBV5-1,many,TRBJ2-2,TGCGCCAGCAGCTATACTAGGACAGGGGGCAATTCCGGGGAGCTGTTTTTT,CASSYTRTGGNSGELFF
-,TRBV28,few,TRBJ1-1,TGTGCCAGCAGTACCAGGGAGGCTGAAGCTTTCTTT,CASSTREAEAFF
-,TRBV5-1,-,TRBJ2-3,TGCGCCAGCAGAAGGCAGACTAGCACAGATACGCAGTATTTT,CASRRQTSTDTQYF
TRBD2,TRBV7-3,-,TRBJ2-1,TGTGCCAGCAGCAGAAATAGCGGGGGGGCCCTCGGTGAGCAGTTCTTC,CASSRNSGGALGEQFF
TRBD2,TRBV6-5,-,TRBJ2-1,TGTGCCAGCAGCCGCCTAGCGGGAAGCGGGAATGAGCAGTTCTTC,CASSRLAGSGNEQFF
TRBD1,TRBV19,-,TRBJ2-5,TGTGCCAGTTCAGGACAGGGGTGGGGAGAGACCCAGTACTTC,CASSGQGWGETQYF
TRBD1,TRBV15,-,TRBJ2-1,TGTGCCACCAGCACCGGGACAGGGGGTAATGAGCAGTTCTTC,CATSTGTGGNEQFF
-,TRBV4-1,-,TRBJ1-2,TGCGCCAGCAGCCTCAGGGGTTCTTTCTATGGCTACACCTTC,CASSLRGSFYGYTF
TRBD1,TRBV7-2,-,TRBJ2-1,TGTGCCAGCACCTGGGGACAGGGAAACAATGAGCAGTTCTTC,CASTWGQGNNEQFF
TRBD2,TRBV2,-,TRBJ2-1,TGTGCCAGCAGTGTAGGGAGAGCGGGAGGGGGCAATGAGCAGTTCTTC,CASSVGRAGGGNEQFF
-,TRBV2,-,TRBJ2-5,TGTGCCAGCAGATCTGCACAGGAGACCCAGTACTTC,CASRSAQETQYF
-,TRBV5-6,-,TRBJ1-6,TGTGCCAGCAGCTTGGCTGGGGCAGGGAGGAATTCACCCCTCCACTTT,CASSLAGAGRNSPLHF
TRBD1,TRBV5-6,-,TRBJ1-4,TGTGCCAGCACCTTCTTCCGGACAGGGGGATTTGCAACTAATGAAAAACTGTTTTTT,CASTFFRTGGFATNEKLFF
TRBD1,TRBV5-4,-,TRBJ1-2,TGTGCCAGCAGCCCGACAGGGATGAGCGGCTACACCTTC,CASSPTGMSGYTF
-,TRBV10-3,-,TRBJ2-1,TGTGCCATCAGTGAGTCGCGGGAAGCACCATACAATGAGCAGTTCTTC,CAISESREAPYNEQFF
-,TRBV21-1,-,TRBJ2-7,TGTGCCAGCATCTCCTCGGGACATAGGAGCTACGAGCAGTACTTC,CASISSGHRSYEQYF
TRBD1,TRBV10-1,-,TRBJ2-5,TGCGCCAGCAGTGAGTCTTCGGGACAGGGAGAGACCCAGTACTTC,CASSESSGQGETQYF
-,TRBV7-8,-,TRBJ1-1,TGTGCCAGCAGCCTTGACAGGTCCGAAGCTTTCTTT,CASSLDRSEAFF
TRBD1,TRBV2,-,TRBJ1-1,TGTGCCAGCAGGCCGGGACAGAGATACGCTTTCTTT,CASRPGQRYAFF
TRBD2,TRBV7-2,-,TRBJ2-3,TGTGCCAGCAGCTCCCGCGCAGCGGGGGTCACAGATACGCAGTATTTT,CASSSRAAGVTDTQYF